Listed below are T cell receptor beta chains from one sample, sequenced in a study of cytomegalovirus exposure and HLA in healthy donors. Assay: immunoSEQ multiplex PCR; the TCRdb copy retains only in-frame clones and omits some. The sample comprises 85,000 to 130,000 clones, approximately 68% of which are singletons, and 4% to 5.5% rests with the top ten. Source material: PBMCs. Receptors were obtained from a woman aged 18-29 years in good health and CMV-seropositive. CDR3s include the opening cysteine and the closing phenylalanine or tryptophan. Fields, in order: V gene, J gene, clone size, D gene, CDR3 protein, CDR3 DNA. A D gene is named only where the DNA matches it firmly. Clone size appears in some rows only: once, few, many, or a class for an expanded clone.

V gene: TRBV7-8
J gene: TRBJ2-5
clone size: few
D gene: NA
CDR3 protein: CASSLVKGQGETQYF
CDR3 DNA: TGTGCCAGCAGCTTAGTGAAGGGCCAGGGAGAGACCCAGTACTTC

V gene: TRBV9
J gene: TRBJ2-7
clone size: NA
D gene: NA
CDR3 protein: CASSVATGYEQYF
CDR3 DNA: TGTGCCAGCAGCGTAGCTACGGGGTACGAGCAGTACTTC

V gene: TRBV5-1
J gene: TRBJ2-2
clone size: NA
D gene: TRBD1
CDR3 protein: CASSPGTANTGELFF
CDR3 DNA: TGCGCCAGCAGCCCAGGGACAGCCAACACCGGGGAGCTGTTTTTT

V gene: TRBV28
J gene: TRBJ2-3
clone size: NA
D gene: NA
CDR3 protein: CASGGGQTNTDTQYF
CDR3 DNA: TGTGCCAGCGGAGGTGGGCAGACGAACACAGATACGCAGTATTTT

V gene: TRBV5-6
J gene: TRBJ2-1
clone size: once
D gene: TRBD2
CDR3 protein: CASSLVASGAYNEQFF
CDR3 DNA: TGTGCCAGCAGCTTGGTGGCTAGCGGAGCCTACAATGAGCAGTTCTTC

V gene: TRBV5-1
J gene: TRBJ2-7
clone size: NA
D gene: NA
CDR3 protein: CASSATGLRSSYEQYF
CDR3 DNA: TGCGCCAGCAGCGCCACAGGGTTAAGGAGCTCCTACGAGCAGTACTTC

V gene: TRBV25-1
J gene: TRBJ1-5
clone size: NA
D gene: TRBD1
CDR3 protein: CASSGRPGQDNQPQHF
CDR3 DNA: TGTGCCAGCAGTGGCCGACCGGGACAGGACAATCAGCCCCAGCATTTT

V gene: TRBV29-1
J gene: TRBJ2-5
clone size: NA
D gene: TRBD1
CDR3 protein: CSTDRGQETQYF
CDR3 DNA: TGCAGCACCGACAGGGGACAAGAGACCCAGTACTTC

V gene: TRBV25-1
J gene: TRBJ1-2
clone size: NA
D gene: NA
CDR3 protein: CASSGPGLPYGYTF
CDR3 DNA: TGTGCCAGCAGTGGCCCAGGACTGCCCTATGGCTACACCTTC

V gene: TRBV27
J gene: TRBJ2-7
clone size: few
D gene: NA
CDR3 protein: CASSPGTASSYEQYF
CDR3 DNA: TGTGCCAGCAGCCCCGGGACTGCGAGCTCCTACGAGCAGTACTTC

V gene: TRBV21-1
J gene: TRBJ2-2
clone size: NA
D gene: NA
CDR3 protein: CASSSRGGTGELFF
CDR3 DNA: TGTGCCAGCAGCTCCCGAGGGGGAACCGGGGAGCTGTTTTTT

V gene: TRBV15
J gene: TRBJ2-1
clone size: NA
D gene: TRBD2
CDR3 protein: CATSRDTRGSGDEQFF
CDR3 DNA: TGTGCCACCAGCAGAGATACTCGCGGGAGCGGCGATGAGCAGTTCTTC

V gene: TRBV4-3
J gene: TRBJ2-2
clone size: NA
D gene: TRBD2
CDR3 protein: CASRLGLAGEIDTGELFF
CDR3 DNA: TGCGCCAGCCGCCTGGGACTAGCGGGGGAGATTGACACCGGGGAGCTGTTTTTT

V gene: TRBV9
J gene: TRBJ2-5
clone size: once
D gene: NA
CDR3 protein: CASSPGRGFQETQYF
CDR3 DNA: TGTGCCAGCAGCCCAGGTAGGGGCTTCCAAGAGACCCAGTACTTC

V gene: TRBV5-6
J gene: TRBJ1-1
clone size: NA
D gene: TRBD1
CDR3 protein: CASSSGTGFEAFF
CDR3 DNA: TGTGCCAGCAGCTCAGGGACAGGGTTTGAGGCTTTCTTT